Described below is a single T cell receptor beta chain sequence and its context. The data belong to a study of blood T cell repertoires in COVID-19. Study-wide background: Samples representing acute and convalescent COVID-19 were sourced from the United States, Italy and Spain. In each case, the material was cDNA or gDNA derived from T cells, B-cell-depleted T cells, or PBMCs.

The authors' processing: Estimates of nucleated cell counts were drawn from the amplification of reference gene primers. Sequencing was performed with immunoSEQ multiplex PCR; in TCRdb, only in-frame clones are kept and a portion is missing. The V and J calls and clone size were taken over from that table, and D and trimming were inferred from the DNA. The sample includes about 68,000 clones, 80% to 85% of them seen just once. The CDR3 length is 16 residues. Germline V gives CDR1 SGHRS, CDR2 YFSETQ. Trimming removed 2 bases from V and 3 bases from J, with 16 bases in between. The origin of this receptor is a man aged 50-60 years with active COVID-19. The chain couples TRBV5-1 to TRBJ2-3; TRBD2 might be the D (6 bases). The sample comprised peripheral blood. CDR3 in DNA: TGCGCCAGCAGCTTCCCGGCGGGGTCGGGGACAGATACGCAGTATTTT. Translating gives CASSFPAGSGTDTQYF. Variable domain in full (rest from reference TRBV5-1 and TRBJ2-3): KAGVTQTPRYLIKTRGQQVTLSCSPISGHRSVSWYQQTPGQGLQFLFEYFSETQRNKGNFPGRFSGRQFSNSRSEMNVSTLELGDSALYLCASSFPAGSGTDTQYFGPGTRLTVL.